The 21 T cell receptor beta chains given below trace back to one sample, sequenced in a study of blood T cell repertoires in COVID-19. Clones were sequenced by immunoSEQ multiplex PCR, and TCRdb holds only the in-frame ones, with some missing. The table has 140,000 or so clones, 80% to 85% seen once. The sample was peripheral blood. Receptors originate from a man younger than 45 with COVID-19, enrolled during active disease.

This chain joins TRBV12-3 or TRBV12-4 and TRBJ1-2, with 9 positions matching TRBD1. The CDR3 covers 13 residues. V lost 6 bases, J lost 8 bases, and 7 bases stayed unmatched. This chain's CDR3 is CASSEQGAWGYTF. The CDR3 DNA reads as TGTGCCAGCAGCGAACAGGGGGCCTGGGGCTACACCTTC.

Here the CDR3 reads CASSPGQSHSPLHF. CDR3 nucleotides: TGTGCCAGCAGCCCGGGACAGAGCCATTCACCCCTCCACTTT. The chain combines TRBV7-9 with TRBJ1-6; TRBD1 matches at 7 bases. V was clipped by 5 bases and J by 8 bases; unmatched bases: 6. The CDR3 has 14 residues. Germline assignment: CDR1 SEHNR and CDR2 FQNEAQ (reference sequence).

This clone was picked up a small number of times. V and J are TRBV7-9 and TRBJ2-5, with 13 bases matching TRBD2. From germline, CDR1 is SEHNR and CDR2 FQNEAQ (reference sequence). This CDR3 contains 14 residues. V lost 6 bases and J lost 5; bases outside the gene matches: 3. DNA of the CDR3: TGTGCCAGCAGGGGACTAGCGGGACGGGAGACCCAGTACTTC. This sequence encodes CASRGLAGRETQYF.

This CDR3 is CASSQDLQGIQPQHF. CDR3 in DNA: TGCGCCAGCAGCCAAGATTTGCAGGGTATACAGCCCCAGCATTTT. The chain recombines TRBV4-3 with TRBJ1-5; the D gene is possibly TRBD1 (5 bases). CDR3 length: 15 amino acids. CDR1 and CDR2 (germline): LGHNA, YSLEER. V lost 0 bases, J lost 7 bases, and 13 bases lay in between.

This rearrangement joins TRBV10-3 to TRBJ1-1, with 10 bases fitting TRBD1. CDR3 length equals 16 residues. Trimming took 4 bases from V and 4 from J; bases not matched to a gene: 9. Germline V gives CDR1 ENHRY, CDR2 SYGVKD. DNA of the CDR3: TGTGCCATCAGTGGGGACAGGGGAATAGTGGGCACTGAAGCTTTCTTT. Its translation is CAISGDRGIVGTEAFF.

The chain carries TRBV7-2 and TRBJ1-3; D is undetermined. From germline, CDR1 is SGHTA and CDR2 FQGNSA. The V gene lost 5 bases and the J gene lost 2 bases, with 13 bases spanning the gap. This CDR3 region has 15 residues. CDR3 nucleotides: TGTGCCAGCAGCCCCTCCCCCCGGGCTGGAAACACCATATATTTT. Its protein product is CASSPSPRAGNTIYF.

The CDR3 spells CSVESGRTGYTF. CDR3 sequence (DNA): TGCAGCGTTGAAAGCGGCCGCACTGGCTACACCTTC. The V gene is TRBV29-1, the J gene TRBJ1-2, with D unresolved. With 2 bases removed from V and 7 bases from J, the gap between germline ends came to 11 bases. The CDR3 has 12 residues. Germline V gene lookup returns CDR1 SQVTM and CDR2 ANQGSEA.

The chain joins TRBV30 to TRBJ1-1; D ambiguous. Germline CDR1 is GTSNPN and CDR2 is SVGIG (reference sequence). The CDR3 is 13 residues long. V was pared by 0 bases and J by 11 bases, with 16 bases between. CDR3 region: CAWSVPGAAVAFF. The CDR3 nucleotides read TGTGCCTGGAGTGTACCAGGAGCGGCAGTGGCTTTCTTT.

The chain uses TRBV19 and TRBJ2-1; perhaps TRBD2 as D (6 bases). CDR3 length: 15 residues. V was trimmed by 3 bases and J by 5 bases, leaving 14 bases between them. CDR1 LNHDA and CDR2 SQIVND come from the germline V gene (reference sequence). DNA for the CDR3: TGTGCCAGTAGTATCAACGGGGCGGGAAACAATGAGCAGTTCTTC. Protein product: CASSINGAGNNEQFF.

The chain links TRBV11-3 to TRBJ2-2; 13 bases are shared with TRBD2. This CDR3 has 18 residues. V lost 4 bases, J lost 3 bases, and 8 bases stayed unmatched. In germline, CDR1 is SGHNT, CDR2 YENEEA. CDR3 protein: CASSSGLAGARHTGELFF. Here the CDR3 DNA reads TGTGCCAGCAGCTCAGGACTAGCGGGAGCGCGTCACACCGGGGAGCTGTTTTTT.

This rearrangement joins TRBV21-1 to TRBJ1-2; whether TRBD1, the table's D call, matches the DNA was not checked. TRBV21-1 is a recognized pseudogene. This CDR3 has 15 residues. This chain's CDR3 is CASSKEDETGRSYTF. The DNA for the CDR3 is TGTGCCAGCAGCAAAGAAGACGAAACAGGGAGAAGCTACACCTTC.

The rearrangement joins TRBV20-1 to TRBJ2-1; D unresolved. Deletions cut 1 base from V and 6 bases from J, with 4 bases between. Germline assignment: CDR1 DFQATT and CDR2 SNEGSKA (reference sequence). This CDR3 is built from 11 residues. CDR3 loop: CSARGSNEQFF. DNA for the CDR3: TGCAGTGCTAGAGGCAGCAATGAGCAGTTCTTC.

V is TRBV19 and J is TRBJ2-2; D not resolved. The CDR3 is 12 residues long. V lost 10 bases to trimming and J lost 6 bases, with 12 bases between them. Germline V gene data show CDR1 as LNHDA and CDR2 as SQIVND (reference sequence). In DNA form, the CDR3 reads TGTGCCACCATCGAGTTGCCCGGGGAGCTGTTTTTT. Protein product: CATIELPGELFF. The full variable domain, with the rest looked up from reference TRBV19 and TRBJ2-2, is DGGITQSPKYLFRKEGQNVTLSCEQNLNHDAMYWYRQDPGQGLRLIYYSQIVNDFQKGDIAEGYSVSREKKESFPLTVTSAQKNPTAFYLCATIELPGELFFGEGSRLTVL.

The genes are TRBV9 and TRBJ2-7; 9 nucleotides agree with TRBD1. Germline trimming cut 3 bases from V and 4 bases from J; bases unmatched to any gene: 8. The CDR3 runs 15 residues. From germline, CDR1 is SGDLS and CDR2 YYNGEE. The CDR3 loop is CASSATGGTTYEQYF. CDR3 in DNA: TGTGCCAGCAGCGCGACAGGGGGAACTACGTACGAGCAGTACTTC.

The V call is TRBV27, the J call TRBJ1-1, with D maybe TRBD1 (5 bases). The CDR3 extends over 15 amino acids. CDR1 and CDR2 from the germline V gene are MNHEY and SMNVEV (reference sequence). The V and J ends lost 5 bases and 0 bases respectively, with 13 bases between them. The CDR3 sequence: CASSPPTGLNTEAFF. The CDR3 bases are TGTGCCAGCAGTCCCCCCACAGGCCTGAACACTGAAGCTTTCTTT.

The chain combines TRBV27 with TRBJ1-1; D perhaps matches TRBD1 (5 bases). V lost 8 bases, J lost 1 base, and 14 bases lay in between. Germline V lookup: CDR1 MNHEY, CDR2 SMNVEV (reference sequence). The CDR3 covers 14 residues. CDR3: CASQLRAPNTEAFF. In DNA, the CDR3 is TGTGCCAGCCAACTCAGGGCACCGAACACTGAAGCTTTCTTT.

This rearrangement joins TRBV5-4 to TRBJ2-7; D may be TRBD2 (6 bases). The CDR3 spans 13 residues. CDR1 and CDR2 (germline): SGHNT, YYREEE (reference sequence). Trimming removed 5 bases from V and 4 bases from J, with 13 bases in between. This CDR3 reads CASRGGISYEQYF. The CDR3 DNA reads TGTGCCAGCAGAGGCGGGATTAGTTACGAGCAGTACTTC.

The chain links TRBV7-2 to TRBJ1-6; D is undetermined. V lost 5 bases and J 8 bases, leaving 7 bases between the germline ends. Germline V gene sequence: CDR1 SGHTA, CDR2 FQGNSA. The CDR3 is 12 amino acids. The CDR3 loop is CASSLTDSPLHF. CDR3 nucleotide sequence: TGTGCCAGCAGCCTAACGGATTCACCCCTCCACTTT.

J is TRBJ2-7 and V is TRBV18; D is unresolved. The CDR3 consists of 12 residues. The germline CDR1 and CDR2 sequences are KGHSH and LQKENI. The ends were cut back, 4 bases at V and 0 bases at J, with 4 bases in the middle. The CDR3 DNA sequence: TGTGCCAGCTCACATAGCTCCTACGAGCAGTACTTC. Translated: CASSHSSYEQYF.

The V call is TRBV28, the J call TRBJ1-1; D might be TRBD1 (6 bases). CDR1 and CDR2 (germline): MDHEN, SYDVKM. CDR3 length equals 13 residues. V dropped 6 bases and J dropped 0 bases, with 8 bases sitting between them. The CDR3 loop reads CASRRTVNTEAFF. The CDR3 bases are TGTGCCAGCAGGAGGACAGTGAACACTGAAGCTTTCTTT.

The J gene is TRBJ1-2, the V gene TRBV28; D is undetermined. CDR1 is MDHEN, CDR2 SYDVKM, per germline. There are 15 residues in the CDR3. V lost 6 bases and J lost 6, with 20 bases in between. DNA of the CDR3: TGTGCCAGCAGGAATTCAGAAAGAAACCCCCATGGCTACACCTTC. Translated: CASRNSERNPHGYTF.